Listed below are T cell receptor beta chains from one sample, sequenced in a study of shared clonotypes between healthy human individuals. Using immunoSEQ multiplex PCR, the repertoire was profiled, and TCRdb retains in-frame clones only, with some absent. The sample includes hundreds of thousands of clones, over 90% of them seen just once. Material: naive CD8+ T cells sorted from blood. All receptors derive from a man younger than 40 in good health. CDR3s include the opening cysteine and the closing phenylalanine or tryptophan. The D gene is left open where the match is weak. Expanded clones get a size class; other rows say once, few or many, or leave the size out.

size	V	J	D	DNA	CDR3
-	TRBV7-9	TRBJ2-5	-	TGTGCCAGCAGCTTAGAGATCCGGGGATCGCCGCAAGAGACCCAGTACTTC	CASSLEIRGSPQETQYF
-	TRBV5-1	TRBJ2-1	-	TGCGCCAGCAGTTCTGCGGATGGGGGGCCTAGGTATGAGCAGTTCTTC	CASSSADGGPRYEQFF
-	TRBV6-6	TRBJ2-3	TRBD2	TGTGCCAGCAGCCAAGCGGGAGTTTCAATGGATACGCAGTATTTT	CASSQAGVSMDTQYF
-	TRBV10-3	TRBJ2-1	-	TGTGCCACAATGAACCCTTGGGGCTCCTCGAACAATGAGCAGTTCTTC	CATMNPWGSSNNEQFF
-	TRBV2	TRBJ2-1	-	TGTGCCAGCGATACGGGGACCCGAACCTACAATGAGCAGTTCTTC	CASDTGTRTYNEQFF
-	TRBV7-9	TRBJ2-2	-	TGTGCCAGCAGCTTAGTTTCTGGCCAGTCCGGGCATCCCACCGGGGAGCTGTTTTTT	CASSLVSGQSGHPTGELFF
-	TRBV29-1	TRBJ2-7	TRBD1	TGCAGCGTTGAAGTGGACAGGGGGTTCGGCGAGCAGTACTTC	CSVEVDRGFGEQYF
-	TRBV4-3	TRBJ1-4	-	TGCGCCAGCAGCCAAGAAGTCTTCGGACAGAAAGGTTCGAAACTGTTTTTT	CASSQEVFGQKGSKLFF
-	TRBV7-9	TRBJ1-1	-	TGTGCCAGCAGCTTATCGGGGACTGAAGCTTTCTTT	CASSLSGTEAFF
-	TRBV19	TRBJ2-2	-	TGTGCCAGTAGTATTGTGTGGACGAGGGACACCGGGGAGCTGTTTTTT	CASSIVWTRDTGELFF
-	TRBV7-6	TRBJ2-1	-	TGTGCCAGCAGCTTAGCGATTACGGGGAGTGAGCAGTTCTTC	CASSLAITGSEQFF
-	TRBV11-1	TRBJ2-1	-	TGTGCCAGCAGCTTAGTGGGGCTAGGGGGGACGCAGTTCTTC	CASSLVGLGGTQFF
-	TRBV7-8	TRBJ2-1	-	TGTGCCAGCAGCTTAGCAGGTGAGCAGTTCTTC	CASSLAGEQFF
-	TRBV6-1	TRBJ2-7	-	TGTGCCAGCAGTGGGCAGACAACCTACGAGCAGTACTTC	CASSGQTTYEQYF
-	TRBV10-2	TRBJ2-7	-	TGCGCCAGCAGTGAGTCGACCCACGATAGGCTACTCACTCCTACCTACGAGCAGTACTTC	CASSESTHDRLLTPTYEQYF
-	TRBV9	TRBJ2-5	TRBD2	TGTGCCAGCACAAGGACTAGCGGGTGGCAAGAGACCCAGTACTTC	CASTRTSGWQETQYF
once	TRBV6-5	TRBJ2-5	-	TGTGCCAGCAGACCAGGGAACCAAGAGACCCAGTACTTC	CASRPGNQETQYF
-	TRBV28	TRBJ1-3	-	TGTGCCAGCAGCCTCAGGACCTCTGGAAACACCATATATTTT	CASSLRTSGNTIYF
-	TRBV7-2	TRBJ1-2	TRBD1	TGTGCCAGCAGCTTTTCGGGACAGGGACTTTCTAACTATGGCTACACCTTC	CASSFSGQGLSNYGYTF
-	TRBV10-2	TRBJ1-5	-	TGCGCCAGCAGTGATTGGGAAGGGGGGGACAATCAGCCCCAGCATTTT	CASSDWEGGDNQPQHF
-	TRBV27	TRBJ2-1	TRBD2	TGTGCCGCAGGGCTAGCGGGATCTAATGAGCAGTTCTTC	CAAGLAGSNEQFF
-	TRBV9	TRBJ2-2	TRBD1	TGTGCCAGCAGCGTAGGTATGACAGGGGTCACCGGGGAGCTGTTTTTT	CASSVGMTGVTGELFF
-	TRBV2	TRBJ1-4	TRBD1	TGTGCCAGCAGCCGCGGGACAGGGGGGAATGAAAAACTGTTTTTT	CASSRGTGGNEKLFF
-	TRBV7-9	TRBJ2-7	-	TGTGCCAGCAGCCCCCCTGGAAACTACGAGCAGTACTTC	CASSPPGNYEQYF
-	TRBV10-1	TRBJ2-3	-	TGCGCCAGGGGAGGAGGAGATACGCAGTATTTT	CARGGGDTQYF
-	TRBV2	TRBJ1-4	-	TGTGCCAGCAGAAGTGGGGGGCGTCGTGAAAAACTGTTTTTT	CASRSGGRREKLFF
-	TRBV6-5	TRBJ2-1	-	TGTGCCAGCAGTTACACGCCGACAGAAGTCAATGAGCAGTTCTTC	CASSYTPTEVNEQFF
-	TRBV13	TRBJ2-7	-	TGTGCCAGCAGCTTTGGAGGGGACGTCGGGTACGAGCAGTACTTC	CASSFGGDVGYEQYF
-	TRBV19	TRBJ2-2	-	TGTGCCAGTAGTATAACCAGGGTTAACACCGGGGAGCTGTTTTTT	CASSITRVNTGELFF
-	TRBV10-3	TRBJ2-7	-	TGTGCCATCAGTGAGTCAGGCGGGATCTACGAGCAGTACTTC	CAISESGGIYEQYF
-	TRBV29-1	TRBJ2-2	-	TGCAGCGTTTGGGTGGAGGTGAACACCGGGGAGCTGTTTTTT	CSVWVEVNTGELFF
-	TRBV5-1	TRBJ2-3	TRBD2	TGCGCCAGCAGCTTACTAGCGGGACCAACAGATACGCAGTATTTT	CASSLLAGPTDTQYF
few	TRBV7-8	TRBJ1-6	-	TGTGCCAGCAGCTTAGGGGACTTTCACCTCCACTTT	CASSLGDFHLHF
-	TRBV11-2	TRBJ2-7	-	TGTGCCAGCAGCTCAAACAACGAGCAGTACTTC	CASSSNNEQYF
-	TRBV5-8	TRBJ1-3	-	TGTGCCAGCAGCTGGGGAGGCCTCTCTGGAAACACCATATATTTT	CASSWGGLSGNTIYF
-	TRBV7-6	TRBJ2-7	TRBD1	TGTGCCAGCAGCTCCGGACAGGGGGTCTACGAGCAGTACTTC	CASSSGQGVYEQYF
-	TRBV7-9	TRBJ2-5	TRBD2	TGTGCCAGCAGCTTAGACCCGGGACTAGCGAGAGAGACCCAGTACTTC	CASSLDPGLARETQYF
few	TRBV6-5	TRBJ2-7	-	TGTGCCAGCAGTTACACCGCAGGTCGGGACTACGAGCAGTACTTC	CASSYTAGRDYEQYF
-	TRBV11-2	TRBJ2-1	-	TGTGCCAGCAGCTTAGTGGTCTCTAGCTCCTACAATGAGCAGTTCTTC	CASSLVVSSSYNEQFF
-	TRBV7-8	TRBJ1-1	TRBD1	TGTGCCAGCAGCTTAGGGTCGGTGGCAGGGGGGTTATACACTGAAGCTTTCTTT	CASSLGSVAGGLYTEAFF
-	TRBV6-1	TRBJ2-6	-	TGTGCCAGCAACCCCCTCCTTCTGAGGGCCAACGTCCTGACTTTC	CASNPLLLRANVLTF
once	TRBV6-1	TRBJ1-3	-	TGTGCCAGCAGTGAAGGGCCCGGGTACTCTGGAAACACCATATATTTT	CASSEGPGYSGNTIYF
-	TRBV27	TRBJ1-3	TRBD1	TGTGCCAGCAGTCCTCAGGGGGCTGCGCCTGGAAACACCATATATTTT	CASSPQGAAPGNTIYF
once	TRBV4-3	TRBJ2-5	-	TGCGCCAGCAGCCAAGATAGTCCTTTTTCATGGGAGACCCAGTACTTC	CASSQDSPFSWETQYF
-	TRBV9	TRBJ2-1	-	TGTGCCAGCAGCGTAGCTACCCGTGGGAGCTTATACAATGAGCAGTTCTTC	CASSVATRGSLYNEQFF
-	TRBV19	TRBJ2-3	-	TGTGCCAGTAGTCCCCGCCACTTCCGCACAGATACGCAGTATTTT	CASSPRHFRTDTQYF
-	TRBV11-2	TRBJ2-5	-	TGTGCCAGCAGCTTAATGTCAGGGCAAGAGACCCAGTACTTC	CASSLMSGQETQYF
-	TRBV7-8	TRBJ2-7	-	TGTGCCAGCAGCTTAGAGTCAGGGTCCTACGAGCAGTACTTC	CASSLESGSYEQYF
-	TRBV5-8	TRBJ2-7	-	TGTGCCAGCAGCTTGGGGGTCCCCGGGGAGGACTTC	CASSLGVPGEDF
-	TRBV13	TRBJ2-2	TRBD2	TGTGCCAGCAGCTTAGGCCTAACGCTAGCGGGAAACACCGGGGAGCTGTTTTTT	CASSLGLTLAGNTGELFF
-	TRBV2	TRBJ2-7	-	TGTGCCAGCAGTGACCCCCGGCTCCAAGGGGGGCAGTACTTC	CASSDPRLQGGQYF
-	TRBV11-2	TRBJ2-5	-	TGTGCCAGCAGCGGTTGGGTAGGGGAGGTAGCTGGAACAAGAAAGACCCAGTACTTC	CASSGWVGEVAGTRKTQYF
-	TRBV27	TRBJ2-1	-	TGTGCCAGCAGTCTCACGGGGGTGAATGAGCAGTTCTTC	CASSLTGVNEQFF